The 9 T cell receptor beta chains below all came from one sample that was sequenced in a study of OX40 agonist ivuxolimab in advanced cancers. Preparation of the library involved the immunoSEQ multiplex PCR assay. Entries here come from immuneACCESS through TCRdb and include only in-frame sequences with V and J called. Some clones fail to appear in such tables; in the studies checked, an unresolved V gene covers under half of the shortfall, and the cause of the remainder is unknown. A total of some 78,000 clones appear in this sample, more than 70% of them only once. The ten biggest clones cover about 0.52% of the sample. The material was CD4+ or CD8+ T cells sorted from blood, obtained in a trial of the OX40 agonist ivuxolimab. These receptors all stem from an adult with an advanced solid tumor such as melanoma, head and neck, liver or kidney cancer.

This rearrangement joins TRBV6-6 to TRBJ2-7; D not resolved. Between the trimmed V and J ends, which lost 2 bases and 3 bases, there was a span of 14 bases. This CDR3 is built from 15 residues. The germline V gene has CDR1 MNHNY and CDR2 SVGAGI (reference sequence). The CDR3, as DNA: TGTGCCAGCAGTTACCCGATGAAATCGGGCTACGAGCAGTACTTC. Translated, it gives CASSYPMKSGYEQYF.

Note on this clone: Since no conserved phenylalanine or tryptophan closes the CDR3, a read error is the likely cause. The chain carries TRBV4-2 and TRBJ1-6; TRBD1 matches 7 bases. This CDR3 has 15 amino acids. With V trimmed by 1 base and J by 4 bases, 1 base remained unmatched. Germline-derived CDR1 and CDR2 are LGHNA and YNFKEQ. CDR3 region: CASSQGTGYNSPLHL. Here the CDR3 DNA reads TGTGCCAGCAGCCAAGGGACAGGTTATAATTCACCCCTCCACCTT.

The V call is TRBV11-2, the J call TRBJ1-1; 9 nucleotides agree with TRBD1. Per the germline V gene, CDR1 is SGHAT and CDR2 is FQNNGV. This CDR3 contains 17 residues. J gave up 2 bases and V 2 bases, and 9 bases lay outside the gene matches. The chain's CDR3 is CASSLLSTGGENTEAFF. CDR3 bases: TGTGCCAGCAGCTTACTTTCGACAGGGGGTGAAAACACTGAAGCTTTCTTT.

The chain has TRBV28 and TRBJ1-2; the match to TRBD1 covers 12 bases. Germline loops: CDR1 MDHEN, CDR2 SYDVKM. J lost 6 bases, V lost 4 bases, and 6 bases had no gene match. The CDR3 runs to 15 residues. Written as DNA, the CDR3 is TGTGCCAGCAGTTCCCCGGGACAGGGGGCAAATGGCTACACCTTC. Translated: CASSSPGQGANGYTF.

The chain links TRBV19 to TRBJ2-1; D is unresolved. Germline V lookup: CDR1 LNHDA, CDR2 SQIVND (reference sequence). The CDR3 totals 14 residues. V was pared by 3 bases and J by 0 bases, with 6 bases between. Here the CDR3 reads CASSIQASYNEQFF. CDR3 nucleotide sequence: TGTGCCAGTAGTATCCAGGCCTCCTACAATGAGCAGTTCTTC. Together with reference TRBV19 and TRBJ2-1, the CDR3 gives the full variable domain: DGGITQSPKYLFRKEGQNVTLSCEQNLNHDAMYWYRQDPGQGLRLIYYSQIVNDFQKGDIAEGYSVSREKKESFPLTVTSAQKNPTAFYLCASSIQASYNEQFFGPGTRLTVL.

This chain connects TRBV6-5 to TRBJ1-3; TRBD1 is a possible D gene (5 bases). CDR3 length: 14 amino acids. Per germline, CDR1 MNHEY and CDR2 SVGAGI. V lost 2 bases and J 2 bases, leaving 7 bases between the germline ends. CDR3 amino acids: CASSYGRAGNTIYF. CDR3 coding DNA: TGTGCCAGCAGTTACGGCAGGGCTGGAAACACCATATATTTT.

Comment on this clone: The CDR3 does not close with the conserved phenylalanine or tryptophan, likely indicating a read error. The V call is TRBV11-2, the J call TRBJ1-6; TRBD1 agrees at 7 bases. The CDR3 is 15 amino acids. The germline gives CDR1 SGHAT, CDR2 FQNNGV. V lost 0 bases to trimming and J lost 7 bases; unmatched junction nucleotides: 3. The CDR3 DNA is TGTGCCAGCAGCTTAGATTACAGGGGAAATTCACCCCTCCACCTT. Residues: CASSLDYRGNSPLHL.

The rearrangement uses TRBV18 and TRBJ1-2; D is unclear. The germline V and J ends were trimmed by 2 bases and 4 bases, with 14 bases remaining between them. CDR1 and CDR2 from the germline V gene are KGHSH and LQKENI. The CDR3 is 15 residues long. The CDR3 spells CASSPSSESGYGYTF. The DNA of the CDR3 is TGTGCCAGCTCACCAAGCTCGGAGTCCGGCTATGGCTACACCTTC.

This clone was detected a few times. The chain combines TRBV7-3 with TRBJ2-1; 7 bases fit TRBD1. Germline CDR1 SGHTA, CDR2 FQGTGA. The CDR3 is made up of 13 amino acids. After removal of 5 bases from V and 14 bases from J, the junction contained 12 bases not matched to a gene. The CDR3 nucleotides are TGTGCCAGCAGCCCTTATCCGGGACAGAAAGAGTTCTTC. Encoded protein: CASSPYPGQKEFF.